The TCR beta chain under discussion was sequenced for a study of shared clonotypes between healthy human individuals. Trimming cost V 0 bases and J 2 bases, with 10 bases left between them. Germline CDR1 and CDR2: SGDLS and YYNGEE. The CDR3 length is 15 residues. Clones were sequenced by immunoSEQ multiplex PCR, and TCRdb holds only the in-frame ones, with some missing. This sample yields 1.4 million or so clones, of which approximately 98.5% are seen a single time; roughly 0.36% belongs to the top ten. This sequence joins TRBV9 and TRBJ2-3; D uncertain. Sequencing used naive CD4+ T cells sorted from blood. Subset of the sample: CD45RA+ positively selected. The receptor was derived from a man aged 25 to 40 in good health. The CDR3 reads CASSVGANPTDTQYF. The CDR3 nucleotides are TGTGCCAGCAGCGTAGGAGCGAACCCCACAGATACGCAGTATTTT.